Reported below is one T cell receptor beta chain. Original methodology: Nucleated cell counts were estimated from reference gene primer amplification. Method: immunoSEQ multiplex PCR; TCRdb's copy keeps in-frame clones and lacks some. For V, J and clone size, that table is used; D and trimming come from the DNA. The table includes more than 250,000 clones, more than 75% detected once. This sample was taken from a study of blood T cell repertoires in COVID-19. Overall study context: There were acute and convalescent COVID-19 samples, and they came from the United States, Italy and Spain. Sources were T cells, B-cell-depleted T cells, or PBMCs; the material itself was cDNA or gDNA.

Trimming cost V 3 bases and J 2 bases, with 11 bases left between them. The germline gives CDR1 LNHDA, CDR2 SQIVND (reference sequence). The CDR3 runs 15 residues. Sequencing input: peripheral blood. This receptor was obtained from a man aged 50 or older with active or convalescent COVID-19. This chain joins TRBV19 and TRBJ1-5, with no clear D. The CDR3 nucleotides are TGTGCCAGTAGTATGGAGGGTTTTGGCAATCAGCCCCAGCATTTT. It specifies CASSMEGFGNQPQHF.